The T cell receptor (beta chain) under discussion was sequenced for a study of cytomegalovirus exposure and HLA in healthy donors. 13 Jbeta primers and 60 Vbeta primers were used for the PCR. Repertoires were generated with immunoSEQ multiplex PCR, while TCRdb's copy carries only in-frame clones and drops some. The sample shows approximately 170,000 clones, roughly 70% of them seen only once. This TCR came from a girl aged 10 to 17 in good health and CMV-seronegative. The sample taken for sequencing was PBMCs.

The CDR3 DNA reads as TGTGCCAGCAGCCAAGGTAACAGTTTTGACCGAGCTTTCTTT. Its protein product is CASSQGNSFDRAFF. This chain connects TRBV4-2 to TRBJ1-1; unclear D gene. V was trimmed by 1 base and J by 10 bases, leaving 16 bases between them. Germline CDR1 reads LGHNA; CDR2 reads YNFKEQ. The CDR3 spans 14 residues.